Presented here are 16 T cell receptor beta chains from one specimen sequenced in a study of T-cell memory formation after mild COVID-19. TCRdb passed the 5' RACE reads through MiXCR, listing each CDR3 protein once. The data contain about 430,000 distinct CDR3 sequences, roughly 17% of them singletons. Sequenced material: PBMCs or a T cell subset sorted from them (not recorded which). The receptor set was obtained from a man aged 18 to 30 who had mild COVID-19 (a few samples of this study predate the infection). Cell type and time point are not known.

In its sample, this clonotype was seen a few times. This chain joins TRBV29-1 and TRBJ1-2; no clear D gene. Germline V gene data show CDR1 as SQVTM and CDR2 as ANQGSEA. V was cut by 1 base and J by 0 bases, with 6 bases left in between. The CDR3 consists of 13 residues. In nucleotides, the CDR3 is TGCAGCGTTGAAGTTTCTACTAACTATGGCTACACCTTC. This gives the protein CSVEVSTNYGYTF.

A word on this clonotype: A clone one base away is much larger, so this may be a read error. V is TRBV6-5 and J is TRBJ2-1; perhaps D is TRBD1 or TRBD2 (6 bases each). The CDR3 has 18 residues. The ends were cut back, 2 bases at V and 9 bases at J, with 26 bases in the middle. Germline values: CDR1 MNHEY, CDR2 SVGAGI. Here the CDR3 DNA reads TGTGCCAGCAGTTACATCGCGGAGGGGGTTGACTTGGTGAGTGAGCAGTTCTTC. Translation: CASSYIAEGVDLVSEQFF.

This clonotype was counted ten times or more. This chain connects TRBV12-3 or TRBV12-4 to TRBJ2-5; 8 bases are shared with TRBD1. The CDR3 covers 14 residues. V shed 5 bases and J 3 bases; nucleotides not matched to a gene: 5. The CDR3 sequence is CASSTLDREETQYF. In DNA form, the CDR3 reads TGTGCCAGCAGTACTTTGGACAGGGAAGAGACCCAGTACTTC.

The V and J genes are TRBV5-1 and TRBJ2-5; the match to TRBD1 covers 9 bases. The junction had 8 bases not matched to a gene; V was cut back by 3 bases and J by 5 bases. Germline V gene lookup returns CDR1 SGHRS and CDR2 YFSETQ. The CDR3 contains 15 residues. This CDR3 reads CASSYRTGVGETQYF. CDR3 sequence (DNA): TGCGCCAGCAGCTACCGGACAGGGGTGGGTGAGACCCAGTACTTC.

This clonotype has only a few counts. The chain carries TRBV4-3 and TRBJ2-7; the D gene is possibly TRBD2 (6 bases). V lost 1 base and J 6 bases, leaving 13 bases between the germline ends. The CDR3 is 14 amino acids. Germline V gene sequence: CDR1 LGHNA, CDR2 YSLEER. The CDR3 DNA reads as TGCGCCAGCAGCCAAGGAGGCGGGGTGGGCGAGCAGTACTTC. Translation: CASSQGGGVGEQYF.

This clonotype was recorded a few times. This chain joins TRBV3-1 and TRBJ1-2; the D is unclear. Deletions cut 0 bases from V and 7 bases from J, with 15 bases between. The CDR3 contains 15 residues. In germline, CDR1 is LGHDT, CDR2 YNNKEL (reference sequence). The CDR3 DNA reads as TGTGCCAGCAGCCAAGATTCAGCAGGTTCACGTGGCTACACCTTC. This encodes CASSQDSAGSRGYTF.

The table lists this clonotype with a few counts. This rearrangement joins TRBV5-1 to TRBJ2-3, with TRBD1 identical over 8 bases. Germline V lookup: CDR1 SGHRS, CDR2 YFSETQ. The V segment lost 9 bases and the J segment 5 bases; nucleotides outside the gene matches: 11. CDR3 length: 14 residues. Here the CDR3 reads CATTQGAKGDTQYF. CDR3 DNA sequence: TGCGCCACCACCCAGGGGGCGAAGGGAGATACGCAGTATTTT.

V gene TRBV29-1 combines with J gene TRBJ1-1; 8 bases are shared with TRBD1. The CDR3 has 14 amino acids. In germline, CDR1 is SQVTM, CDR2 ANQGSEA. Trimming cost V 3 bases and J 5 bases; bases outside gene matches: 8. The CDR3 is CSVESTGARTEAFF. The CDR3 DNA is TGCAGCGTTGAGTCGACAGGGGCGAGGACTGAAGCTTTCTTT.

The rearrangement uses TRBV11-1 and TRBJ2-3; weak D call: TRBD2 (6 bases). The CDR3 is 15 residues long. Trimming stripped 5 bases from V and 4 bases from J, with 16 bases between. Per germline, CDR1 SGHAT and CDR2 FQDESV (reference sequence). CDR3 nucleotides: TGTGCCAGCAGCCGTCTCGATTGGGGGGCAGATACGCAGTATTTT. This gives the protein CASSRLDWGADTQYF.

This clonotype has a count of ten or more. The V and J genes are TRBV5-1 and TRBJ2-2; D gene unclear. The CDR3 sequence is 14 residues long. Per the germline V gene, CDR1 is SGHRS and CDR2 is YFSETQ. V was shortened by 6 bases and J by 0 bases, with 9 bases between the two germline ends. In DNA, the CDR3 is TGCGCCAGCAATCCTCAAGCGAACACCGGGGAGCTGTTTTTT. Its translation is CASNPQANTGELFF. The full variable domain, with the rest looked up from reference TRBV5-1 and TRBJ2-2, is KAGVTQTPRYLIKTRGQQVTLSCSPISGHRSVSWYQQTPGQGLQFLFEYFSETQRNKGNFPGRFSGRQFSNSRSEMNVSTLELGDSALYLCASNPQANTGELFFGEGSRLTVL.

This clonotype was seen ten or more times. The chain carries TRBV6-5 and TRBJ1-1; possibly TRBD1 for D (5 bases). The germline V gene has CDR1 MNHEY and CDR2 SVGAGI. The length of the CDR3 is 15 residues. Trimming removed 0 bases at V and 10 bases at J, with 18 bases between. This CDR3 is CASSYSTVGPGRAFF. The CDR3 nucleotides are TGTGCCAGCAGTTACTCGACGGTTGGACCAGGGAGAGCTTTCTTT.

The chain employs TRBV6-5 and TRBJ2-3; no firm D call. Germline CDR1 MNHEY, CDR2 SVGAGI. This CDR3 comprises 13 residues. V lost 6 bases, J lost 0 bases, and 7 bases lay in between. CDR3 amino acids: CASRFRSTDTQYF. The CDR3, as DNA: TGTGCCAGCAGATTTAGAAGCACAGATACGCAGTATTTT.

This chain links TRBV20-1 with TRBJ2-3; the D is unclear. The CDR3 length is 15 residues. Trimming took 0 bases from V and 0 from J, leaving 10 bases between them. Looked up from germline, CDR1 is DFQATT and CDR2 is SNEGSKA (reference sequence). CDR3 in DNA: TGCAGTGCTAGAGAAGGTCTGTATAGCACAGATACGCAGTATTTT. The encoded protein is CSAREGLYSTDTQYF.

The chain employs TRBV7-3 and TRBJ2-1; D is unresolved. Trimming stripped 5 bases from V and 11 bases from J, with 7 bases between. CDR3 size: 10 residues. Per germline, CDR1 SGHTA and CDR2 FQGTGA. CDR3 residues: CASSNGQQFF. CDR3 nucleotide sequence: TGTGCCAGCAGCAACGGACAGCAGTTCTTC.

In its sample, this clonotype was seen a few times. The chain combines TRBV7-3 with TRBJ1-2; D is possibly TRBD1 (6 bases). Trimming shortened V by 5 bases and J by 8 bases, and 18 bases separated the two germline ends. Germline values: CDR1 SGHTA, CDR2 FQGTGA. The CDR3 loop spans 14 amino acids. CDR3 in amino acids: CASSPLGGGEGYTF. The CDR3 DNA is TGTGCCAGCAGCCCACTTGGGGGGGGCGAGGGCTACACCTTC.

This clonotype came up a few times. The CDR3, as DNA: TGTGCCAGCAGATTAGGCTCCGGGGAGCTGTTTTTT. Amino acid sequence: CASRLGSGELFF. The chain carries TRBV4-2 and TRBJ2-2, with no clear D. The CDR3 runs to 12 residues. The V gene lost 6 bases and the J gene lost 6 bases, with 8 bases spanning the gap. Germline V gene sequence: CDR1 LGHNA, CDR2 YNFKEQ.